One T cell receptor (beta chain) is described in this entry. The target antigen is unknown. Sequencing was performed with immunoSEQ multiplex PCR; in TCRdb, only in-frame clones are kept and a portion is missing. The data hold tens of thousands of clones, with approximately 87% observed a single time. This sample was included in a study of T cell responses to AZD1222 COVID-19 vaccine. Points from the study as a whole: White British people made up most donors, females outnumbered males, and clonal diversity was possibly underestimated.

There are 13 residues in the CDR3. The V gene's germline CDR1 is SQVTM and CDR2 ANQGSEA. The junction had 6 bases not matched to a gene; V was cut back by 4 bases and J by 7 bases. The sequenced sample was peripheral blood, obtained on day 0 of MenACWY control vaccination. The clonotype comes from an adult in good health. The J gene is TRBJ2-1, the V gene TRBV29-1, with TRBD2 matching 8 bases. CDR3 DNA: TGCAGCGTTGCATCCGGGAGGGTGAATGAGCAGTTCTTC. It translates to CSVASGRVNEQFF.